A single sample gave rise to the 13 T cell receptor beta chains below, sequenced in a study of shared clonotypes between healthy human individuals (dated by TCRdb to 2018 to 2021). Preparation of the library involved the immunoSEQ multiplex PCR assay. TCRdb obtained this table from immuneACCESS and retained in-frame rearrangements with V and J assigned. These tables miss some clones; where compared with another copy, unresolved V genes account for less than half of the shortfall, and the remainder is unexplained. Counted in this sample were approximately 350,000 clones; approximately 96% of them appeared once. Clones ranked in the top ten supply 0.32% of the sample. The sequenced material came from memory CD8+ T cells sorted from blood. The sample's cell subset or site label, decoded: CD45RO+ cells pooled with CCR7-negative TemRA cells. The receptors come from a man aged 25 to 45 in good health.

The chain has TRBV10-1 and TRBJ2-2, with D possibly being TRBD1 (6 bases). V was shortened by 5 bases and J by 1 base, with 14 bases between the two germline ends. Per germline, CDR1 WNHNN and CDR2 SYGVQD (reference sequence). The CDR3 consists of 16 residues. CDR3 amino acids: CASSLHRVGNTGELFF. CDR3 in DNA: TGCGCCAGCAGTCTGCACAGGGTAGGGAACACCGGGGAGCTGTTTTTT.

This chain uses TRBV25-1 with TRBJ1-6; 8 bases agree with TRBD1. The CDR3 contains 15 residues. J gave up 10 bases and V 1 base, and 6 bases lay outside the gene matches. CDR1 is MGHDK and CDR2 is SYGVNS in the germline V gene. DNA of the CDR3: TGTGCCAGCAGTGAATTCGGCAGGGGGCAGTCACCCCTCCACTTT. Residues: CASSEFGRGQSPLHF.

Points on this clone: The sample contains more than one DNA sequence encoding this CDR3. This rearrangement joins TRBV5-1 to TRBJ1-1, with D perhaps matching TRBD1 (6 bases). This CDR3 has 13 residues. The germline gives CDR1 SGHRS, CDR2 YFSETQ. V gave up 8 bases and J gave up 1 base, with 12 bases separating them. The CDR3 nucleotides read TGCGCCAGTAGTCCGGGACAGAACACTGAAGCTTTCTTT. Translating it yields CASSPGQNTEAFF.

The V gene is TRBV10-1, the J gene TRBJ1-6; D gene ambiguous. This CDR3 spans 14 amino acids. The germline CDR1 and CDR2 sequences are WNHNN and SYGVQD (reference sequence). V shed 2 bases and J shed 6 bases, with 8 bases lying between them. Written as DNA, the CDR3 is TGCGCCAGCAGTGAGGGCAGTGGTAATTCACCCCTCCACTTT. It translates to CASSEGSGNSPLHF.

The rearrangement joins TRBV5-1 to TRBJ1-2; 11 nucleotides line up with TRBD1. CDR1 and CDR2 from the germline V gene are SGHRS and YFSETQ. V shed 3 bases and J 4 bases; nucleotides not matched to a gene: 2. The CDR3 extends over 14 amino acids. The CDR3 region has the DNA TGCGCCAGCAGCTGGACAGGGGGCCCCTATGGCTACACCTTC. Amino acids: CASSWTGGPYGYTF.

This chain joins TRBV7-2 and TRBJ2-1; 9 bases are a match to TRBD2. With 5 bases clipped from V and 8 bases from J, the junction kept 10 bases outside the gene matches. CDR3 size: 15 residues. Germline-derived CDR1 and CDR2 are SGHTA and FQGNSA. Written as DNA, the CDR3 is TGTGCCAGCAGCCAAGGGGTAGCGGGAGTCCATGAGCAGTTCTTC. Its translation is CASSQGVAGVHEQFF.

The J gene is TRBJ2-1, the V gene TRBV5-6, with 7 bases fitting TRBD1. This CDR3 comprises 14 residues. Losses at the gene ends were 3 bases for V and 7 bases for J; bases not matched to a gene: 7. CDR1 and CDR2 (germline): SGHDT, YYEEEE. The CDR3 nucleotides are TGTGCCAGCAGCTACCGGGACAGCTCAAATGAGCAGTTCTTC. It translates to CASSYRDSSNEQFF.

V gene TRBV28 combines with J gene TRBJ2-1, with TRBD2 matching over 8 bases. CDR3 size: 16 residues. V trimming: 6 bases; J trimming: 2 bases; junction bases outside the gene matches: 9. Germline V gene data show CDR1 as MDHEN and CDR2 as SYDVKM. DNA of the CDR3: TGTGCCAGCAGCCAACCTACTAGCGGAACCTACAATGAGCAGTTCTTC. This sequence encodes CASSQPTSGTYNEQFF.

The rearrangement links TRBV30 to TRBJ1-6, with D uncertain. The CDR3 is 13 amino acids. Trimming left V 0 bases short and J 10 bases short, with 10 bases between. Germline V gives CDR1 GTSNPN, CDR2 SVGIG (reference sequence). In nucleotides, the CDR3 is TGTGCCTGGAGTGTCAAGGGAGCCTCACCCCTCCACTTT. This encodes CAWSVKGASPLHF.

The V call is TRBV7-2, the J call TRBJ2-7; 9 bases line up with TRBD1. J was trimmed by 3 bases and V by 5 bases; bases with no gene match: 2. The CDR3 contains 13 residues. Per the germline V gene, CDR1 is SGHTA and CDR2 is FQGNSA. This CDR3 reads CASSETGGYEQYF. CDR3 nucleotides: TGTGCCAGCAGCGAGACAGGGGGCTACGAGCAGTACTTC.

This chain connects TRBV28 to TRBJ1-5; no reliable D call. There are 13 residues in the CDR3. Germline V gene lookup returns CDR1 MDHEN and CDR2 SYDVKM. Trimming cost V 7 bases and J 3 bases, with 10 bases left between them. The CDR3 sequence: CASTDPFNQPQHF. The CDR3 bases are TGTGCCAGCACGGACCCCTTCAATCAGCCCCAGCATTTT.

This sequence joins TRBV12-1 and TRBJ1-5. TRBV12-1 is listed as a pseudogene. The length of the CDR3 is 15 residues. DNA of the CDR3: TGTGCCAGCAGCTTAGCCGTCGCAAGCAATCAGCCCCAGCATTTT. This codes for CASSLAVASNQPQHF.

This clone was seen just once. J is TRBJ2-3 and V is TRBV28; 14 bases agree with TRBD2. There are 20 residues in the CDR3. V lost 8 bases to trimming and J lost 1 base; unmatched junction nucleotides: 17. Germline V gene lookup returns CDR1 MDHEN and CDR2 SYDVKM. CDR3 nucleotides: TGTGCCAGCGCCTCTCGCCGGTTGGGACTAGCGGGAGAGGGCACAGATACGCAGTATTTT. Its translation: CASASRRLGLAGEGTDTQYF.